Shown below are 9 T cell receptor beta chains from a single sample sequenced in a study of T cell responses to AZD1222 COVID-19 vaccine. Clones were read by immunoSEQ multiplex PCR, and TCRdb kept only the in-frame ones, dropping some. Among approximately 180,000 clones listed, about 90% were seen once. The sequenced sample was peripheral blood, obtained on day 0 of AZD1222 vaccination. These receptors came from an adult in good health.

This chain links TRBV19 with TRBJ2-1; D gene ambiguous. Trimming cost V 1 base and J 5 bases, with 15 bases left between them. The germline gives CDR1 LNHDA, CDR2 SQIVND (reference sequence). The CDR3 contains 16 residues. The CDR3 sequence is CASSIAHLGGHNEQFF. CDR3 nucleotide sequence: TGTGCCAGTAGTATAGCCCACTTGGGCGGTCACAATGAGCAGTTCTTC.

CDR3 sequence (DNA): TGTGCCAGCAGCTTAGGCTCTGGGGCCAACGTCCTGACTTTC. Protein product: CASSLGSGANVLTF. This chain connects TRBV7-6 to TRBJ2-6; D unresolved. This CDR3 comprises 14 residues. Germline V lookup: CDR1 SGHVS, CDR2 FNYEAQ. The V and J ends lost 1 base and 0 bases respectively, with 1 base between them.

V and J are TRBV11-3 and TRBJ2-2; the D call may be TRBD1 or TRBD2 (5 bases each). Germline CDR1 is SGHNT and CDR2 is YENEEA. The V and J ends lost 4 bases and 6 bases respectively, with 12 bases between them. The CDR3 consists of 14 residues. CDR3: CASSSGRFPGELFF. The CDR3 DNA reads TGTGCCAGCAGCTCGGGACGATTCCCCGGGGAGCTGTTTTTT.

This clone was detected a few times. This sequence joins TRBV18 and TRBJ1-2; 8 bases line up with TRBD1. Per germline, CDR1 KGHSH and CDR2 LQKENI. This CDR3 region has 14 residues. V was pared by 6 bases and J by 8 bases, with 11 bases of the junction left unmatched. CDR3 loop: CASSLGQGAGGYTF. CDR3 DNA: TGTGCCAGCTCTCTAGGGCAGGGGGCTGGAGGCTACACCTTC.

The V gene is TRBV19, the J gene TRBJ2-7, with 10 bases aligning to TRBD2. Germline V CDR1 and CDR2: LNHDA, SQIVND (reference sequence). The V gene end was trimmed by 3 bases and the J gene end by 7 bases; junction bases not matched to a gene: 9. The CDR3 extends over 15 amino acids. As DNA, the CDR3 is TGTGCCAGTAGTATTCAGCCTAGCGGGAGTGGGGAGCAGTACTTC. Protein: CASSIQPSGSGEQYF.

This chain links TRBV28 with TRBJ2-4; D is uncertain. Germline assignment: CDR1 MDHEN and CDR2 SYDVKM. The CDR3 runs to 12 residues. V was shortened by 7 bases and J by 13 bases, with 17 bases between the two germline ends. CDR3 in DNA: TGTGCCAGCACCCCCCCCCGTGGCTCACAGTACTTC. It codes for CASTPPRGSQYF.

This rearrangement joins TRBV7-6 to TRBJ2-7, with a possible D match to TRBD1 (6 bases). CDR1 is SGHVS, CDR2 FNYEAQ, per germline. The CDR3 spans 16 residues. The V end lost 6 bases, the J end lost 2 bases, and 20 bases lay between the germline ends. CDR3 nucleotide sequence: TGTGCCAGCAGTTCGAATACAGGGTCAATTCCCTACGAGCAGTACTTC. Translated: CASSSNTGSIPYEQYF.

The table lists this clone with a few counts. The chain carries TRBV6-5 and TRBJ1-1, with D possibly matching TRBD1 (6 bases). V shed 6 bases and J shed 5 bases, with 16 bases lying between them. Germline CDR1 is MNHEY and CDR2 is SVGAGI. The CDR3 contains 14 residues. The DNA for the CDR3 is TGTGCCAGCAGCCCCCCGGGGGCAGGTACTGAAGCTTTCTTT. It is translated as CASSPPGAGTEAFF.

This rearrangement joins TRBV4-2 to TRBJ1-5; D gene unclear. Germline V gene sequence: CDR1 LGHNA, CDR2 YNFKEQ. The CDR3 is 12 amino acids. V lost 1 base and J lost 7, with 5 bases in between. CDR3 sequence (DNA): TGTGCCAGCAGCCAAGGGGGACAGCCCCAGCATTTT. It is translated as CASSQGGQPQHF.